This T cell receptor beta chain was recovered during a study of human T cells and chemical hapten exposure. This CDR3 has 14 residues. The V and J ends lost 4 bases and 12 bases, in that order; junction bases with no gene match: 10. TCRdb used MiXCR to reprocess the RACE reads, holding one entry per CDR3 protein. The table shows 55,000 to 75,000 distinct CDR3 sequences, with around 11% occurring only once. Time point of the sample: patch test 3, about 24 weeks after DPC sensitization. Treatment indicated: therapeutic diphenylcyclopropenone sensitization with weekly scalp DPC. This clonotype was picked up a small number of times.

The TCR sequence derives from a man younger than 40 with alopecia areata. Some clones in this sample may be carry-over from other donors' samples. The chain carries TRBV12-3 or TRBV12-4 and TRBJ2-1, with 9 bases identical to TRBD2. Material: whole blood, obtained in connection with sensitization to the hapten diphenylcyclopropenone (DPC). CDR3 protein: CASSYSGGSTVQFF. The CDR3 DNA sequence: TGTGCCAGCAGTTATAGCGGGGGTTCCACTGTGCAGTTCTTC.